A selection of T cell receptor beta chains follows, all from one sample in a study of neoadjuvant nivolumab and ipilimumab in lung cancer. Data came from immunoSEQ multiplex PCR; TCRdb stores just in-frame clones and leaves some out. The data show some 8,000 clones, about 85% seen once. The sample was adjacent normal lung tissue, taken after neoadjuvant nivolumab, alone or with ipilimumab, at or shortly before surgery. The receptors were sampled from an adult with non-small cell lung cancer. The CDR3 runs from the conserved cysteine through the conserved F or W. Each record gives: D gene, J gene, CDR3 length, clone size, V gene, CDR3 protein, CDR3 DNA. The D gene is left open where the match is weak. Expanded clones are given a class, and other clones once, few, many or no size at all.

d_gene: .
j_gene: TRBJ2-3
len: 16
abundance: .
v_gene: TRBV4-1
CDR3aa: CASSQEQFLSTDTQYF
CDR3nt: TGCGCCAGCAGCCAAGAGCAGTTCCTTAGCACAGATACGCAGTATTTT

d_gene: .
j_gene: TRBJ2-7
len: 14
abundance: .
v_gene: TRBV5-1
CDR3aa: CASSLTENSYEQYF
CDR3nt: TGCGCCAGCAGCTTGACCGAGAACTCCTACGAGCAGTACTTC

d_gene: .
j_gene: TRBJ2-1
len: 13
abundance: .
v_gene: TRBV6-6
CDR3aa: CASSYSLSNEQFF
CDR3nt: TGTGCCAGCAGTTACTCGTTAAGCAATGAGCAGTTCTTC

d_gene: .
j_gene: TRBJ1-5
len: 13
abundance: .
v_gene: TRBV7-9
CDR3aa: CASSLSEGQPQHF
CDR3nt: TGTGCCAGCAGCTTATCGGAAGGACAGCCCCAGCATTTT

d_gene: .
j_gene: TRBJ1-1
len: 17
abundance: .
v_gene: TRBV11-1
CDR3aa: CASSLVGLTAMNTEAFF
CDR3nt: TGTGCCAGCAGCTTAGTGGGCCTGACAGCTATGAACACTGAAGCTTTCTTT

d_gene: .
j_gene: TRBJ2-5
len: 11
abundance: .
v_gene: TRBV20-1
CDR3aa: CSALEKETQYF
CDR3nt: TGCAGTGCTCTAGAAAAAGAGACCCAGTACTTC

d_gene: .
j_gene: TRBJ2-3
len: 11
abundance: .
v_gene: TRBV5-4
CDR3aa: CASSFTDTQYF
CDR3nt: TGTGCCAGCAGCTTTACAGATACGCAGTATTTT

d_gene: TRBD1
j_gene: TRBJ2-5
len: 13
abundance: .
v_gene: TRBV6-1
CDR3aa: CASSRQGAETQYF
CDR3nt: TGTGCCAGCAGTAGACAGGGGGCGGAGACCCAGTACTTC

d_gene: .
j_gene: TRBJ1-1
len: 11
abundance: .
v_gene: TRBV5-1
CDR3aa: CASVGTTEAFF
CDR3nt: TGCGCCAGCGTAGGAACTACTGAAGCTTTCTTT

d_gene: .
j_gene: TRBJ2-1
len: 12
abundance: once
v_gene: TRBV2
CDR3aa: CASSQTWNEQFF
CDR3nt: TGTGCCAGCAGCCAGACATGGAATGAGCAGTTCTTC

d_gene: .
j_gene: TRBJ1-1
len: 15
abundance: .
v_gene: TRBV5-1
CDR3aa: CASSLRLLGGTEAFF
CDR3nt: TGCGCCAGCAGCTTGCGTCTCCTTGGAGGCACTGAAGCTTTCTTT

d_gene: TRBD1
j_gene: TRBJ1-2
len: 14
abundance: .
v_gene: TRBV11-2
CDR3aa: CASSLTGGDYGYTF
CDR3nt: TGTGCCAGCAGCTTAACAGGGGGCGACTATGGCTACACCTTC

d_gene: .
j_gene: TRBJ1-2
len: 15
abundance: .
v_gene: TRBV5-6
CDR3aa: CASSLVGRDLYGYTF
CDR3nt: TGTGCCAGCAGCTTAGTCGGCAGGGACCTTTATGGCTACACCTTC

d_gene: TRBD2
j_gene: TRBJ2-3
len: 15
abundance: .
v_gene: TRBV7-2
CDR3aa: CASSLPTSGMDTQYF
CDR3nt: TGTGCCAGCAGCTTACCGACTAGCGGGATGGATACGCAGTATTTT

d_gene: TRBD2
j_gene: TRBJ2-7
len: 15
abundance: few
v_gene: TRBV5-5
CDR3aa: CASAFQAGGQYEQYF
CDR3nt: TGTGCCAGCGCATTTCAAGCGGGGGGGCAGTACGAGCAGTACTTC

d_gene: TRBD1
j_gene: TRBJ1-1
len: 12
abundance: .
v_gene: TRBV30
CDR3aa: CAWTFSTGEAFF
CDR3nt: TGTGCCTGGACCTTCTCGACAGGGGAGGCTTTCTTT

d_gene: TRBD1
j_gene: TRBJ1-2
len: 16
abundance: .
v_gene: TRBV4-1
CDR3aa: CASSQGDRGINYGYTF
CDR3nt: TGCGCCAGCAGCCAAGGGGACAGGGGCATTAACTATGGCTACACCTTC

d_gene: TRBD1
j_gene: TRBJ1-1
len: 13
abundance: .
v_gene: TRBV6-1
CDR3aa: CASSERGLTEAFF
CDR3nt: TGTGCCAGCAGTGAAAGGGGGCTCACTGAAGCTTTCTTT

d_gene: TRBD2
j_gene: TRBJ2-3
len: 16
abundance: few
v_gene: TRBV2
CDR3aa: CASQLRTSGGGDTQYF
CDR3nt: TGTGCCAGCCAACTGAGGACTAGCGGGGGAGGAGATACGCAGTATTTT

d_gene: .
j_gene: TRBJ1-2
len: 13
abundance: few
v_gene: TRBV30
CDR3aa: CAWSVPGRDGYTF
CDR3nt: TGTGCCTGGAGTGTTCCGGGAAGGGATGGCTACACCTTC

d_gene: TRBD2
j_gene: TRBJ2-5
len: 17
abundance: .
v_gene: TRBV14
CDR3aa: CASSQWGLAGVQETQYF
CDR3nt: TGTGCCAGCAGCCAATGGGGACTAGCGGGGGTTCAAGAGACCCAGTACTTC

d_gene: TRBD1
j_gene: TRBJ2-1
len: 13
abundance: .
v_gene: TRBV10-1
CDR3aa: CASSWDRELGQFF
CDR3nt: TGCGCCAGCAGTTGGGACAGGGAATTAGGGCAGTTCTTC

d_gene: TRBD2
j_gene: TRBJ2-7
len: 15
abundance: .
v_gene: TRBV25-1
CDR3aa: CASSELGPGGYEQYF
CDR3nt: TGTGCCAGCAGTGAATTGGGCCCGGGGGGGTACGAGCAGTACTTC

d_gene: .
j_gene: TRBJ1-2
len: 12
abundance: .
v_gene: TRBV6-5
CDR3aa: CASGNRENGYTF
CDR3nt: TGTGCCAGCGGTAACAGGGAAAATGGCTACACCTTC

d_gene: .
j_gene: TRBJ2-7
len: 15
abundance: few
v_gene: TRBV6-1
CDR3aa: CASSEATGPPFEQYF
CDR3nt: TGTGCCAGCAGTGAAGCGACAGGCCCTCCCTTCGAGCAGTACTTC

d_gene: .
j_gene: TRBJ1-2
len: 14
abundance: .
v_gene: TRBV2
CDR3aa: CASSEAEGSHSYTF
CDR3nt: TGTGCCAGCAGTGAAGCAGAAGGGTCTCATAGCTACACCTTC

d_gene: .
j_gene: TRBJ2-1
len: 15
abundance: .
v_gene: TRBV6-5
CDR3aa: CASSLGQSSYNEQFF
CDR3nt: TGTGCCAGCAGTTTAGGACAGAGCTCCTACAATGAGCAGTTCTTC

d_gene: TRBD2
j_gene: TRBJ2-3
len: 17
abundance: once
v_gene: TRBV5-4
CDR3aa: CASSLRASGLAGDTQYF
CDR3nt: TGTGCCAGCAGCTTGCGAGCGTCTGGACTAGCGGGTGATACGCAGTATTTT

d_gene: .
j_gene: TRBJ2-7
len: 14
abundance: .
v_gene: TRBV6-6
CDR3aa: CASSYSRSSYEQYF
CDR3nt: TGTGCCAGCAGTTACTCGAGGAGCTCCTACGAGCAGTACTTC

d_gene: .
j_gene: TRBJ2-7
len: 11
abundance: .
v_gene: TRBV7-9
CDR3aa: CASSFNNEQYF
CDR3nt: TGTGCCAGCAGCTTTAACAACGAGCAGTACTTC

d_gene: TRBD1
j_gene: TRBJ1-3
len: 15
abundance: .
v_gene: TRBV6-6
CDR3aa: CASSFETGSGNTIYF
CDR3nt: TGTGCCAGCAGTTTCGAGACAGGGTCTGGAAACACCATATATTTT

d_gene: .
j_gene: TRBJ1-1
len: 11
abundance: .
v_gene: TRBV29-1
CDR3aa: CSSRRNTEAFF
CDR3nt: TGCAGCTCAAGAAGGAACACTGAAGCTTTCTTT

d_gene: .
j_gene: TRBJ2-1
len: 15
abundance: .
v_gene: TRBV2
CDR3aa: CASSDPTGTYNEQFF
CDR3nt: TGTGCCAGCAGTGACCCGACAGGAACCTACAATGAGCAGTTCTTC

d_gene: .
j_gene: TRBJ2-5
len: 14
abundance: .
v_gene: TRBV10-1
CDR3aa: CASSESGSGETQYF
CDR3nt: TGCGCCAGCAGTGAGTCAGGTTCCGGGGAGACCCAGTACTTC

d_gene: TRBD1
j_gene: TRBJ2-2
len: 13
abundance: .
v_gene: TRBV6-1
CDR3aa: CAGWTGVTGELFF
CDR3nt: TGTGCCGGATGGACAGGAGTGACCGGGGAGCTGTTTTTT

d_gene: .
j_gene: TRBJ2-3
len: 14
abundance: .
v_gene: TRBV5-4
CDR3aa: CASSREVGSDTQYF
CDR3nt: TGTGCCAGCAGCAGGGAGGTCGGTTCAGATACGCAGTATTTT

d_gene: .
j_gene: TRBJ1-5
len: 14
abundance: once
v_gene: TRBV6-1
CDR3aa: CASSGNRVNQPQHF
CDR3nt: TGTGCCAGCAGTGGGAACAGGGTCAATCAGCCCCAGCATTTT

d_gene: .
j_gene: TRBJ1-1
len: 16
abundance: once
v_gene: TRBV5-1
CDR3aa: CASSLAGNRVNTEAFF
CDR3nt: TGCGCCAGCAGCTTGGCGGGGAACAGAGTGAACACTGAAGCTTTCTTT

d_gene: .
j_gene: TRBJ2-7
len: 14
abundance: .
v_gene: TRBV30
CDR3aa: CAWSVLGRAYEQYF
CDR3nt: TGTGCCTGGAGTGTACTCGGCAGGGCGTACGAGCAGTACTTC

d_gene: TRBD1
j_gene: TRBJ1-5
len: 13
abundance: .
v_gene: TRBV7-9
CDR3aa: CASSSGTDQPQHF
CDR3nt: TGTGCCAGCAGCTCCGGGACAGATCAGCCCCAGCATTTT

d_gene: TRBD1
j_gene: TRBJ1-2
len: 12
abundance: .
v_gene: TRBV27
CDR3aa: CASRGQGGGYTF
CDR3nt: TGTGCCAGCAGGGGACAGGGAGGAGGCTACACCTTC

d_gene: .
j_gene: TRBJ2-5
len: 13
abundance: .
v_gene: TRBV5-4
CDR3aa: CASSWGSGLTQYF
CDR3nt: TGTGCCAGCAGCTGGGGTTCAGGGCTCACCCAGTACTTC

d_gene: .
j_gene: TRBJ1-6
len: 16
abundance: .
v_gene: TRBV7-2
CDR3aa: CASSLGAGGRNSPLHF
CDR3nt: TGTGCCAGCAGCTTGGGGGCGGGCGGGAGGAATTCACCCCTCCACTTT

d_gene: .
j_gene: TRBJ2-5
len: 12
abundance: .
v_gene: TRBV11-2
CDR3aa: CASSQSQETQYF
CDR3nt: TGTGCCAGCAGCCAGAGCCAAGAGACCCAGTACTTC

d_gene: .
j_gene: TRBJ2-1
len: 11
abundance: few
v_gene: TRBV30
CDR3aa: CAWSAGDEQFF
CDR3nt: TGTGCCTGGAGTGCGGGGGACGAGCAGTTCTTC

d_gene: TRBD1
j_gene: TRBJ1-6
len: 16
abundance: .
v_gene: TRBV18
CDR3aa: CASSPGQGPRDSPLHF
CDR3nt: TGTGCCAGCTCACCTGGACAGGGGCCTAGGGATTCACCCCTCCACTTT

d_gene: .
j_gene: TRBJ1-2
len: 14
abundance: .
v_gene: TRBV7-9
CDR3aa: CASSPSGTGNGYTF
CDR3nt: TGTGCCAGCAGCCCCTCCGGGACGGGGAATGGCTACACCTTC

d_gene: .
j_gene: TRBJ1-1
len: 15
abundance: .
v_gene: TRBV6-1
CDR3aa: CASSEGVAPNTEAFF
CDR3nt: TGTGCCAGCAGTGAAGGTGTAGCCCCGAACACTGAAGCTTTCTTT

d_gene: .
j_gene: TRBJ1-2
len: 16
abundance: .
v_gene: TRBV10-2
CDR3aa: CASSEYGTATFYGYTF
CDR3nt: TGCGCCAGCAGTGAGTACGGGACTGCTACCTTCTATGGCTACACCTTC

d_gene: .
j_gene: TRBJ2-3
len: 16
abundance: .
v_gene: TRBV5-1
CDR3aa: CASSRMGAGGTDTQYF
CDR3nt: TGCGCCAGCAGCCGAATGGGGGCAGGGGGCACAGATACGCAGTATTTT

d_gene: .
j_gene: TRBJ2-2
len: 14
abundance: .
v_gene: TRBV11-1
CDR3aa: CASSPRTNTGELFF
CDR3nt: TGTGCCAGCAGCCCGAGGACCAACACCGGGGAGCTGTTTTTT

d_gene: .
j_gene: TRBJ2-5
len: 13
abundance: .
v_gene: TRBV18
CDR3aa: CASSPRGQETQYF
CDR3nt: TGTGCCAGCTCACCACGCGGGCAAGAGACCCAGTACTTC

d_gene: TRBD1
j_gene: TRBJ2-1
len: 15
abundance: .
v_gene: TRBV6-5
CDR3aa: CASRSNRGKSYEQFF
CDR3nt: TGTGCCAGCAGATCGAACAGGGGGAAGAGCTATGAGCAGTTCTTC

d_gene: TRBD2
j_gene: TRBJ2-3
len: 16
abundance: .
v_gene: TRBV10-3
CDR3aa: CAISEYLAGGTDTQYF
CDR3nt: TGTGCCATCAGTGAATACTTAGCGGGGGGGACCGATACGCAGTATTTT

d_gene: TRBD1
j_gene: TRBJ1-1
len: 14
abundance: .
v_gene: TRBV11-2
CDR3aa: CASSSRTGGTEAFF
CDR3nt: TGTGCCAGCAGCTCACGGACAGGGGGCACTGAAGCTTTCTTT

d_gene: TRBD1
j_gene: TRBJ2-5
len: 15
abundance: .
v_gene: TRBV11-3
CDR3aa: CASSFGDRDQETQYF
CDR3nt: TGTGCCAGCAGCTTCGGCGACAGGGACCAAGAGACCCAGTACTTC

d_gene: .
j_gene: TRBJ2-7
len: 14
abundance: once
v_gene: TRBV5-1
CDR3aa: CASSSLGGVDEQYF
CDR3nt: TGCGCCAGCAGCTCGCTCGGGGGCGTTGACGAGCAGTACTTC

d_gene: .
j_gene: TRBJ1-1
len: 13
abundance: .
v_gene: TRBV18
CDR3aa: CASSPDSNTEAFF
CDR3nt: TGTGCCAGCTCACCAGACAGTAACACTGAAGCTTTCTTT

d_gene: .
j_gene: TRBJ2-1
len: 14
abundance: .
v_gene: TRBV4-1
CDR3aa: CASSLYREGNEQFF
CDR3nt: TGCGCCAGCAGCCTTTACAGGGAGGGCAATGAGCAGTTCTTC

d_gene: TRBD1
j_gene: TRBJ2-7
len: 13
abundance: .
v_gene: TRBV5-4
CDR3aa: CASSLGRGREQYF
CDR3nt: TGTGCCAGCAGCTTGGGCAGGGGGCGAGAGCAGTACTTC